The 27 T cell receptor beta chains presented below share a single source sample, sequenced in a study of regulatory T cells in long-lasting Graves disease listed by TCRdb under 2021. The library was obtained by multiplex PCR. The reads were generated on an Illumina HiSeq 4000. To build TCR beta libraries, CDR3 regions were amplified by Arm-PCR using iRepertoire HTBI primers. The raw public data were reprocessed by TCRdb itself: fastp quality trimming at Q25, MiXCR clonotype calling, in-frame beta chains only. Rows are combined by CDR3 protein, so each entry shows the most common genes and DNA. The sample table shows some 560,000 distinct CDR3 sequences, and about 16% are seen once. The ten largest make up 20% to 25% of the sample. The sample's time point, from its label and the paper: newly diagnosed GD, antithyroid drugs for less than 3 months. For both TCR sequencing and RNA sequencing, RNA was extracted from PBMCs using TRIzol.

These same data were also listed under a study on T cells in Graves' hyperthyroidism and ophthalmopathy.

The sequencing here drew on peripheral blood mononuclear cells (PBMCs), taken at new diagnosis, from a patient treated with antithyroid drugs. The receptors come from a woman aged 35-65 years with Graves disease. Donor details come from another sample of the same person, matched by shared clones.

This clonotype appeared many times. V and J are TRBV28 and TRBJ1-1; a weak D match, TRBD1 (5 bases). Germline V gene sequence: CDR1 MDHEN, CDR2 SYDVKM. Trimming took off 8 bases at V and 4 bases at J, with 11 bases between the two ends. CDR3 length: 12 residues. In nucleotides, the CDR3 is TGTGCCAGCGGGGGGGGGGGCACTGAAGCTTTCTTT. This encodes CASGGGGTEAFF.

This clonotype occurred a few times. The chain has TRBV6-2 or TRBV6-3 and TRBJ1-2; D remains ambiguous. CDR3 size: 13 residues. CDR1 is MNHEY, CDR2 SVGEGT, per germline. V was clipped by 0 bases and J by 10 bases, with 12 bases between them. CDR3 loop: CASSYSRTVDYTF. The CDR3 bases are TGTGCCAGCAGTTACTCAAGGACCGTCGACTACACCTTC.

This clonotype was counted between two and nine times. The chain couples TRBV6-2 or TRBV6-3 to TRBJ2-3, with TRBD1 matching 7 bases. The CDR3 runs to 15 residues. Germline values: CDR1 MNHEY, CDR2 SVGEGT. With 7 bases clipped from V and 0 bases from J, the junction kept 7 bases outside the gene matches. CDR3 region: CASTLGTASTDTQYF. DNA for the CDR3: TGTGCCAGCACCCTCGGGACAGCTAGCACAGATACGCAGTATTTT.

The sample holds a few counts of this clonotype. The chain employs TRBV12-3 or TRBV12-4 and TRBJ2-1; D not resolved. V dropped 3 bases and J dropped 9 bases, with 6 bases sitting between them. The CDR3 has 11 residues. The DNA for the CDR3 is TGTGCCAGCAGTTTCATCGGTGAGCAGTTCTTC. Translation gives CASSFIGEQFF.

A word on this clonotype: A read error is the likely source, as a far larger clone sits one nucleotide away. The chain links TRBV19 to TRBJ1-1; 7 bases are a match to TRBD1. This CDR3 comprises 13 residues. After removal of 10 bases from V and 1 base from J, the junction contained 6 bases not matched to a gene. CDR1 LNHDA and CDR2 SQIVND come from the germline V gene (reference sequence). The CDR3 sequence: CATRQGSNTEAFF. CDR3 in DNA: TGTGCCACCCGACAGGGATCGAACACTGAAGCTTTCTTT.

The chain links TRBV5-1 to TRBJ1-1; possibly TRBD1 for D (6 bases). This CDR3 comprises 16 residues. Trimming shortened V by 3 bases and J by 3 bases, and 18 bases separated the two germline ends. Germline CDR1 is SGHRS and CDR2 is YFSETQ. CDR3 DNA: TGCGCCAGCAGCTCGATACAGGGCCGGGGGGACACTGAAGCTTTCTTT. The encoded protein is CASSSIQGRGDTEAFF.

The CDR3 region has the DNA TGTGCCAGCAGGGACAGACCTAGCGACCATGAGCAGTTCTTC. This gives the protein CASRDRPSDHEQFF. V gene TRBV2 combines with J gene TRBJ2-1; possibly TRBD1 or TRBD2 for D (6 bases each). Germline V lookup: CDR1 SNHLY, CDR2 FYNNEI. V was shortened by 6 bases and J by 8 bases, with 17 bases between the two germline ends. The CDR3 is made up of 14 amino acids.

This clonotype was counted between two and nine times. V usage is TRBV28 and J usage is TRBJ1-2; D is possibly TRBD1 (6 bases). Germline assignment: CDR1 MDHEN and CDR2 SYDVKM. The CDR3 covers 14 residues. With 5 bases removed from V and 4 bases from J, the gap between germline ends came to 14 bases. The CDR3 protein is CASSQHQGIYGYTF. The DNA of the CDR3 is TGTGCCAGCAGTCAACATCAGGGGATCTATGGCTACACCTTC.

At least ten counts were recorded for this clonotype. CDR3 nucleotides: TGTGCCAGCACGAGGGTGGGGTTTAGCAATCAGCCCCAGCATTTT. This encodes CASTRVGFSNQPQHF. The chain combines TRBV28 with TRBJ1-5, with D unclear. Germline assignment: CDR1 MDHEN and CDR2 SYDVKM. This CDR3 region has 15 residues. Trimming took off 7 bases at V and 0 bases at J, with 13 bases between the two ends.

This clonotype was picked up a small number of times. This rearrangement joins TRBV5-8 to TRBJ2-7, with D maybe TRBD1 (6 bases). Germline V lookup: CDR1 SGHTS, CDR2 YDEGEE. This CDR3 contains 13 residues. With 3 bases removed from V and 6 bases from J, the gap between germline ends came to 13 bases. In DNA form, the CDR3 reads TGTGCCAGCAGCTACGATCCAGGGGTCGAGCAGTACTTC. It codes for CASSYDPGVEQYF.

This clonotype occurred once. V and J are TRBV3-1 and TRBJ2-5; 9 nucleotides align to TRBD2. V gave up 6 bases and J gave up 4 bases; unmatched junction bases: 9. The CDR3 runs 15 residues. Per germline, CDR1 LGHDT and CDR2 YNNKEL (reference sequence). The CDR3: CASSILAGRTETQYF. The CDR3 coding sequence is TGTGCCAGCAGTATTCTAGCGGGACGGACAGAGACCCAGTACTTC.

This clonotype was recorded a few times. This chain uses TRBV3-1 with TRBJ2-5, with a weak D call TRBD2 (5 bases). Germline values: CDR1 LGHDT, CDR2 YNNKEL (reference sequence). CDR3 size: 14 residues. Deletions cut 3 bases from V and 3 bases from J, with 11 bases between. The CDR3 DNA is TGTGCCAGCAGCCATGCTGGGAGAGAAGAGACCCAGTACTTC. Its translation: CASSHAGREETQYF.

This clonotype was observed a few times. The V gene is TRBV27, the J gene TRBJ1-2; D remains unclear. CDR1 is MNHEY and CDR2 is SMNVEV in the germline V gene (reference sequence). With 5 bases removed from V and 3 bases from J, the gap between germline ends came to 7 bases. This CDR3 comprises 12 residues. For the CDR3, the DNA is TGTGCCAGCAGTCCCCCCTACTATGGCTACACCTTC. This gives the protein CASSPPYYGYTF.

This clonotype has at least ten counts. The CDR3 DNA follows: TGCAGTGCCACTATGCCTTTGACAGCCCAAAACGGCTACACCTTC. Translation gives CSATMPLTAQNGYTF. The chain has TRBV20-1 and TRBJ1-2; a possible D gene is TRBD1 (5 bases). The V gene's germline CDR1 is DFQATT and CDR2 SNEGSKA (reference sequence). The CDR3 loop spans 15 amino acids. The ends were cut back, 6 bases at V and 8 bases at J, with 25 bases in the middle.

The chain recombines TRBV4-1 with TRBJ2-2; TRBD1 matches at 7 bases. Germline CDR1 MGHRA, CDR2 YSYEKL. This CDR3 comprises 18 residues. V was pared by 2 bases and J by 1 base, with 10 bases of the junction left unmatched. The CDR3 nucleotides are TGCGCCAGCAGCCAACCGGGACAGCTACTCGGGAACACCGGGGAGCTGTTTTTT. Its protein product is CASSQPGQLLGNTGELFF.

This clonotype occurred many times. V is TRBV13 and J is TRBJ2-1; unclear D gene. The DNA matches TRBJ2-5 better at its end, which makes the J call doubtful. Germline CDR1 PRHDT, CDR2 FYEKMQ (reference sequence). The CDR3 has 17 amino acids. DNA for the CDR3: TGTGCCAGCAGCTTAGAGCCCTCCCTCGACGGTGGCGGGACCCAGTACTTC. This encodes CASSLEPSLDGGGTQYF.

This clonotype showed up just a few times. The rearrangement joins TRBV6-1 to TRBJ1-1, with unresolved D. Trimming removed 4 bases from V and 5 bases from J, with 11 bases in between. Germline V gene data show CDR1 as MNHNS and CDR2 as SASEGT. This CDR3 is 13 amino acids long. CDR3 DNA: TGTGCCAGCAGTGGCTACTCGGAAACTGAAGCTTTCTTT. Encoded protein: CASSGYSETEAFF.

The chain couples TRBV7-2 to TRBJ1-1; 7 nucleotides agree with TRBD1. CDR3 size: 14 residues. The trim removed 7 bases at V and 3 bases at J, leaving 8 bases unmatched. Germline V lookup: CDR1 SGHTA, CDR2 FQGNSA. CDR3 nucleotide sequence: TGTGCCAGCACCGGCGAGGGGGCGCACACTGAAGCTTTCTTT. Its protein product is CASTGEGAHTEAFF.

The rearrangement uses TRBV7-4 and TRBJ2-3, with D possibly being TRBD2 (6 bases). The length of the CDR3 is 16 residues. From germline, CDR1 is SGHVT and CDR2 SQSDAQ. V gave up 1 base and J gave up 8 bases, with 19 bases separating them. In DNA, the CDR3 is TGTGCCAGCAGCTTAGGTAACCTAGCGCGGCCCGTTACGCAGTATTTT. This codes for CASSLGNLARPVTQYF.

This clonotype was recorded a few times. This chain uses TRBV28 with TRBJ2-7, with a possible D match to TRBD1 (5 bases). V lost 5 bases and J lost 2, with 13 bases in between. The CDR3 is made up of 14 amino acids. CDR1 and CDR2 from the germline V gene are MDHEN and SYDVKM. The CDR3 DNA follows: TGTGCCAGCAGTACCCCAGGGTTCCCCTACGAGCAGTACTTC. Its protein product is CASSTPGFPYEQYF.

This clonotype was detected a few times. The CDR3 loop reads CATQGLGTEAFF. The CDR3 nucleotides are TGTGCCACCCAAGGTTTGGGGACTGAAGCTTTCTTT. The chain has TRBV7-9 and TRBJ1-1; no clear D gene. CDR1 is SEHNR and CDR2 is FQNEAQ in the germline V gene (reference sequence). CDR3 length: 12 amino acids. V lost 10 bases, J lost 5 bases, and 14 bases lay in between. Full variable domain (outside the CDR3, taken from reference TRBV7-9 and TRBJ1-1): DTGVSQNPRHKITKRGQNVTFRCDPISEHNRLYWYRQTLGQGPEFLTYFQNEAQLEKSRLLSDRFSAERPKGSFSTLEIQRTEQGDSAMYLCATQGLGTEAFFGQGTRLTVV.

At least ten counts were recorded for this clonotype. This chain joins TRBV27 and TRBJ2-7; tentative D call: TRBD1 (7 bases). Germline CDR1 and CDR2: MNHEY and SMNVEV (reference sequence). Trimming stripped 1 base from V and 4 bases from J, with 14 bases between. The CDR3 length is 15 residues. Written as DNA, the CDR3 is TGTGCCAGCAGTTTATTGGAGGGGGCGGTTTACGAGCAGTACTTC. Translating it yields CASSLLEGAVYEQYF.

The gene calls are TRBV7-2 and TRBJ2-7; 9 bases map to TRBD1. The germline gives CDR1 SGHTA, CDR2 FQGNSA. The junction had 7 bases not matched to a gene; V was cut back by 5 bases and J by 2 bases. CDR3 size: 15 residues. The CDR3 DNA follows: TGTGCCAGCAGCCGAGACACAGGGGGCACCTACGAGCAGTACTTC. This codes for CASSRDTGGTYEQYF.

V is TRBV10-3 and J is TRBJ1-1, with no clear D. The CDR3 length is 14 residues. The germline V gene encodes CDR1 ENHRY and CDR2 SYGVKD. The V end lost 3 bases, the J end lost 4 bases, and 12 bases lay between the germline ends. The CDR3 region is CAISDYGQATEAFF. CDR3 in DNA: TGTGCCATCAGTGACTACGGGCAGGCCACTGAAGCTTTCTTT.

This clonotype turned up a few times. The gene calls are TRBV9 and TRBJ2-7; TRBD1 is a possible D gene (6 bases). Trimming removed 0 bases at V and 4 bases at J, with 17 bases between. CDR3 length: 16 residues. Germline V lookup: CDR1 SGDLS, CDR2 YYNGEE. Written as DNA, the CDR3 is TGTGCCAGCAGCGTAGAACCCCAAGGGGGAAAGTACGAGCAGTACTTC. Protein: CASSVEPQGGKYEQYF.

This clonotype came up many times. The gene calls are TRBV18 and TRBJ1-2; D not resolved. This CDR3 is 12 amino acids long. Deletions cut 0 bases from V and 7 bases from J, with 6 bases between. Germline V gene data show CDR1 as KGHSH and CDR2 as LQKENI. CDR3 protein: CASSPPNSGYTF. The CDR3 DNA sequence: TGTGCCAGCTCACCACCCAACAGTGGCTACACCTTC.

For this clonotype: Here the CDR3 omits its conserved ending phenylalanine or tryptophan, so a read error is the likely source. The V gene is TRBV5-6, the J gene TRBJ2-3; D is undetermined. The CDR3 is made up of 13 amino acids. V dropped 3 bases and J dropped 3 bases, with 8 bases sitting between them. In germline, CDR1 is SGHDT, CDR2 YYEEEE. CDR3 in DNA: TGTGCCAGCAGCTCTGCAGGTACAGATACGCAGTATCTT. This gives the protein CASSSAGTDTQYL.